A selection of T cell receptor beta chains follows, all from one sample in a study of response to subunit inactivated influenza vaccine. Via MiXCR, TCRdb re-called the RT-PCR reads, giving one row per CDR3 protein. This sample has around 540,000 distinct CDR3 sequences, with about 12% found just once. Source: PBMCs from blood, taken on the day of vaccination. The receptors derive from a man aged 45 to 65 who received an inactivated influenza vaccine. Each CDR3 is given with its conserved first and last residue. The order of the fields is J gene, V gene, D gene, clone size, CDR3 DNA, CDR3 protein. A D gene is named only where the DNA matches it firmly. Some rows have no size entry. The others give once, few or many, or a class for an expanded clone.

TRBJ2-2	TRBV3-1	-	-	TGTGCCAGCAGCCAAGATAGGATGGCCGGGGAGCTGTTTTTT	CASSQDRMAGELFF
TRBJ2-3	TRBV4-2	-	few	TGTGCCAGCAGCCAGACGGTCTGGAGAAGGAGCACAGATACGCAGTATTTT	CASSQTVWRRSTDTQYF
TRBJ2-7	TRBV7-6	-	few	TGTGCCAGCAGCAACCCAGGAGACTACGAGCAGTACTTC	CASSNPGDYEQYF
TRBJ2-5	TRBV5-1	TRBD1	-	TGCGCCAGCAGCTTATACAGGGGGAACCACCTGAAAGAGACCCAGTACTTC	CASSLYRGNHLKETQYF
TRBJ2-2	TRBV2	TRBD1	-	TGTGCCAGCACCGGACAGGGGATCGGGGAGCTGTTTTTT	CASTGQGIGELFF
TRBJ1-1	TRBV5-6	TRBD1	-	TGTGCCAGCAGCCCCCGCCGGACAGGGAGGAGCACTGAAGCTTTCTTT	CASSPRRTGRSTEAFF
TRBJ2-3	TRBV5-1	-	few	TGCGCCAGCAGCCGCGTCGTATACGGGGCAGGAACAGATACGCAGTATTTT	CASSRVVYGAGTDTQYF
TRBJ2-2	TRBV28	-	-	TGTGCCAGCAGTTATAGGGAGCTGTTTTTT	CASSYRELFF
TRBJ2-7	TRBV10-3	-	few	TGTGCCATCAGTGAGGCCACAGGGCCCTACGAGCAGTACTTC	CAISEATGPYEQYF
TRBJ2-7	TRBV16	-	-	TGTGCCAGCAGCCAATCGGGGGTGGGCGAGCAGTACTTC	CASSQSGVGEQYF
TRBJ2-3	TRBV5-1	-	few	TGCGCCAGCAGCTCCGAGGGACGGGACACAGATACGCAGTATTTT	CASSSEGRDTDTQYF
TRBJ1-4	TRBV20-1	TRBD1	-	TGCAGTGCTAGACGGACAGGGGGATTAACTAATGAAAAACTGTTTTTT	CSARRTGGLTNEKLFF
TRBJ1-2	TRBV19	-	-	TGTGCCAGTAGTACTGTAGCGTTTGGGGGCTATGGCTACACCTTC	CASSTVAFGGYGYTF
TRBJ2-3	TRBV29-1	-	many	TGCAGCGCCAGCCCCAGGGGAGGTAGCACAGATACGCAGTATTTT	CSASPRGGSTDTQYF
TRBJ2-7	TRBV7-8	-	-	TGTGCCAGCAGCTTGGGCAGGAGAAGCGGAGTGAGTTACGAGCAGTACTTC	CASSLGRRSGVSYEQYF
TRBJ1-1	TRBV5-1	-	many	TGCGCCAGCAGCTTGGTACAGGGGAACACTGAAGCTTTCTTT	CASSLVQGNTEAFF
TRBJ2-7	TRBV3-1	-	many	TGTGCCAGCAGCCAAGGAGGCTACGAGCAGTACTTC	CASSQGGYEQYF
TRBJ2-2	TRBV18	-	many	TGTGCCAGCTCACCTCGATCTCTGGGAGAGAACACCGGGGAGCTGTTTTTT	CASSPRSLGENTGELFF
TRBJ2-1	TRBV6-2/TRBV6-3	TRBD2	-	TGTGCCAGCAAAGTAGATAGCGGGGGTGAGCAGTTCTTC	CASKVDSGGEQFF
TRBJ1-5	TRBV20-1	TRBD1	-	TGCAGTGCTCAACGACAGGGCGGGGTGGGTCAGCCCCAGCATTTT	CSAQRQGGVGQPQHF
TRBJ1-1	TRBV7-2	-	-	TGTGCCAGCAGCTCCCAATATTCGACAGCAGAAGCTTTCTTT	CASSSQYSTAEAFF
TRBJ2-7	TRBV29-1	-	-	TGCAGCGTTGCAGGGTTAGACTACGAGCAGTACTTC	CSVAGLDYEQYF
TRBJ2-1	TRBV30	TRBD1	-	TGTGCCAGCCTGGGGACAGGGGTCAATGAGCAGTTCTTC	CASLGTGVNEQFF
TRBJ2-2	TRBV20-1	-	-	TGCAGTGCTAGCCTAGCGAACACCGGGGAGCTGTTTTTT	CSASLANTGELFF
TRBJ1-3	TRBV12-3/TRBV12-4	-	few	TGTGCCAGCAGCAAGACGGGACTAAACTCTGGAAACACCATATATTTT	CASSKTGLNSGNTIYF
TRBJ1-5	TRBV12-3/TRBV12-4	-	-	TGTGCCAGCAGCTGGAGGGCCAGCAATCAGCCCCAGCATTTT	CASSWRASNQPQHF
TRBJ2-7	TRBV18	TRBD1	-	TGTGCCAGCTCGACAGGGGCGCTTACCTCCTACGAGCAGTACTTC	CASSTGALTSYEQYF
TRBJ2-3	TRBV5-5	TRBD2	few	TGTGCCAGCAGCTTGCCAAGCGGGGGGCGAGATACGCAGTATTTT	CASSLPSGGRDTQYF
TRBJ2-2	TRBV20-1	-	many	TGCAGTGCTAGACCCCCGAACACCGGGGAGCTGTTTTTT	CSARPPNTGELFF
TRBJ2-1	TRBV28	TRBD2	few	TGTGCCAGCAGTTTCCTTAGGACCCTAGCGGGAGTTGGCAATGAGCAGTTCTTC	CASSFLRTLAGVGNEQFF
TRBJ2-1	TRBV12-3/TRBV12-4	TRBD1	few	TGTGCCAGCACCGACGGGACAGGGGCTCGTAATGAGCAGTTCTTC	CASTDGTGARNEQFF
TRBJ1-4	TRBV5-1	TRBD1	many	TGCGCCAGCAGCTTACAGGGACAGCCTAATGAAAAACTGTTTTTT	CASSLQGQPNEKLFF
TRBJ2-7	TRBV7-3	-	few	TGTGCCAGCAGTTCCGGGACGGAGAGCTCCTACGAGCAGTACTTC	CASSSGTESSYEQYF
TRBJ1-5	TRBV21-1	-	few	TGTGCCAGCAGCAAAAGAAGTCGGGCAGCCACTCTGGATAGCAATCAGCCCCAGCATTTT	CASSKRSRAATLDSNQPQHF
TRBJ2-4	TRBV12-3/TRBV12-4	-	few	TGTGCCAGCAGACGGACAGCCGTTCTAGCCAAAAACATTCAGTACTTC	CASRRTAVLAKNIQYF